Presented here are 22 T cell receptor beta chains from one specimen sequenced in a study of CD8+CD57+ T cells in acquired aplastic anemia. Genomic DNA, the template, was used for profiling of the TCR beta VDJ and CDR3. TCRdb re-called the reads with MiXCR, one entry per CDR3 protein. This table has 250,000 to 350,000 distinct CDR3 sequences, around three fifths appearing once. Sequences were obtained from sorted CD4+, CD8+, or CD8+CD57+ T cells (not recorded which) from PBMCs. The source of these receptors is a human donor with severe aplastic anemia or a healthy control (not recorded which).

This clonotype has a count of ten or more. The V call is TRBV10-1, the J call TRBJ2-2; no clear D. Trimming pared 9 bases from V and 6 bases from J, leaving 5 bases between. CDR3 length: 10 amino acids. CDR1 WNHNN and CDR2 SYGVQD come from the germline V gene (reference sequence). The CDR3 sequence: CARGSGELFF. The CDR3 DNA follows: TGCGCCAGGGGCTCCGGGGAGCTGTTTTTT.

The genes are TRBV28 and TRBJ1-5, with a tentative D call TRBD1 (5 bases). The CDR3 contains 14 residues. Germline values: CDR1 MDHEN, CDR2 SYDVKM. Trimming stripped 2 bases from V and 3 bases from J, with 8 bases between. The CDR3 protein is CASSLAGINQPQHF. The DNA of the CDR3 is TGTGCCAGCAGTTTAGCAGGGATCAATCAGCCCCAGCATTTT.

The rearrangement links TRBV7-2 to TRBJ1-6; 9 bases align to TRBD1. Germline V gives CDR1 SGHTA, CDR2 FQGNSA. The V gene end was trimmed by 7 bases and the J gene end by 9 bases; junction bases not matched to a gene: 13. The CDR3 is 16 residues long. The CDR3 DNA reads TGTGCCAGCACCCCGGGGACCGGGACAGGGAGTTCACCCCTCCACTTT. This gives the protein CASTPGTGTGSSPLHF.

This clonotype was seen once. It is likely a read error, because the conserved phenylalanine at the end of the CDR3 is missing. CDR3 sequence reads: CASSVGGRSNYGYTL. In nucleotides, the CDR3 is TGTGCCAGTAGCGTAGGTGGGCGATCTAACTATGGCTACACCCTC. The chain couples TRBV9 to TRBJ1-2; D unclear. This CDR3 contains 15 residues. CDR1 and CDR2 from the germline V gene are SGDLS and YYNGEE.

V gene TRBV7-9 combines with J gene TRBJ1-5; D is unclear. CDR1 SEHNR and CDR2 FQNEAQ come from the germline V gene (reference sequence). CDR3 length: 15 residues. The V end was cut by 1 base, the J end by 7 bases, with 14 bases between. In DNA, the CDR3 is TGTGCCAGCAGCTTAGAAGGTACGGGGAGGCAGCCCCAGCATTTT. This encodes CASSLEGTGRQPQHF. The full variable domain, with the rest looked up from reference TRBV7-9 and TRBJ1-5, is DTGVSQNPRHKITKRGQNVTFRCDPISEHNRLYWYRQTLGQGPEFLTYFQNEAQLEKSRLLSDRFSAERPKGSFSTLEIQRTEQGDSAMYLCASSLEGTGRQPQHFGDGTRLSIL.

This chain connects TRBV11-1 to TRBJ1-2; D uncertain. V was trimmed by 5 bases and J by 0 bases, leaving 19 bases between them. Germline values: CDR1 SGHAT, CDR2 FQDESV (reference sequence). The CDR3 consists of 17 residues. The CDR3 sequence is CASSRVWAVSANYGYTF. The DNA for the CDR3 is TGTGCCAGCAGCCGGGTATGGGCAGTGTCAGCTAACTATGGCTACACCTTC.

The chain couples TRBV4-3 to TRBJ1-1; D gene unclear. This CDR3 spans 14 amino acids. From germline, CDR1 is LGHNA and CDR2 YSLEER. V lost 1 base and J lost 3, with 9 bases in between. As DNA, the CDR3 is TGCGCCAGCAGCCAAGTTTCACGGCACACTGAAGCTTTCTTT. It codes for CASSQVSRHTEAFF.

This chain links TRBV10-3 with TRBJ2-7; possibly TRBD1 for D (6 bases). CDR3 length: 17 amino acids. Looked up from germline, CDR1 is ENHRY and CDR2 is SYGVKD. V was shortened by 6 bases and J by 2 bases, with 23 bases between the two germline ends. The CDR3 region is CAIRGDTSRALAYEQYF. CDR3 in DNA: TGTGCCATCAGGGGGGACACCTCAAGGGCCTTAGCCTACGAGCAGTACTTC.

This chain connects TRBV7-2 to TRBJ2-7; the D call may be TRBD1 or TRBD2 (5 bases each). The CDR3 length is 14 residues. Trimming pared 4 bases from V and 6 bases from J, leaving 16 bases between. Germline CDR1 SGHTA, CDR2 FQGNSA. Written as DNA, the CDR3 is TGTGCCAGCAGCTCTTATAGGGGAGCACGCGAGCAGTACTTC. This sequence encodes CASSSYRGAREQYF.

The chain has TRBV20-1 and TRBJ1-3, with unresolved D. The CDR3 has 14 amino acids. Trimming shortened V by 3 bases and J by 8 bases, and 17 bases separated the two germline ends. Looked up from germline, CDR1 is DFQATT and CDR2 is SNEGSKA (reference sequence). The CDR3 spells CSASRTPRRDTIYF. DNA for the CDR3: TGCAGTGCTAGCAGGACCCCACGCCGAGACACCATATATTTT.

This clonotype was found a few times. This chain connects TRBV18 to TRBJ2-4, with a tentative D call TRBD1 (5 bases). CDR1 KGHSH and CDR2 LQKENI come from the germline V gene. The germline V and J ends were trimmed by 3 bases and 5 bases, with 8 bases remaining between them. CDR3 length: 13 residues. The CDR3 loop is CASSPQGENIQYF. CDR3 nucleotide sequence: TGTGCCAGCTCACCGCAAGGGGAAAACATTCAGTACTTC.

This clonotype was seen ten or more times. The genes are TRBV11-3 and TRBJ2-4; D is ambiguous. V dropped 4 bases and J dropped 7 bases, with 11 bases sitting between them. From germline, CDR1 is SGHNT and CDR2 YENEEA. The CDR3 loop spans 13 amino acids. The CDR3 spells CASSYHNANIQYF. The CDR3 nucleotides are TGTGCCAGCAGCTACCACAATGCTAACATTCAGTACTTC.

CDR3 sequence: CTPWDGREETQYF. CDR3 nucleotides: TGCACCCCTTGGGATGGGAGGGAGGAGACCCAGTACTTC. The gene calls are TRBV29-1 and TRBJ2-5, with TRBD2 matching over 7 bases. Germline V lookup: CDR1 SQVTM, CDR2 ANQGSEA. The CDR3 spans 13 residues.

The chain joins TRBV2 to TRBJ1-5; unclear D gene. The CDR3 is made up of 15 amino acids. Germline CDR1 reads SNHLY; CDR2 reads FYNNEI. Trimming took off 6 bases at V and 4 bases at J, with 16 bases between the two ends. As DNA, the CDR3 is TGTGCCAGCAGCCCCTCGGCCGGAGCAAATCAGCCCCAGCATTTT. Protein product: CASSPSAGANQPQHF.

Of note for this clonotype: Its ends do not fully match the called genes, so a read error is possible. V usage is TRBV7-2 and J usage is TRBJ2-7, with 8 bases matching TRBD2. The CDR3 has 12 residues. Germline assignment: CDR1 SGHTA and CDR2 FQGNSA. The CDR3 sequence is CASSSVAGPPNF. The CDR3 bases are TGTGCCAGCAGCTCAGTAGCGGGGCCGCCGAACTTC.

The chain recombines TRBV2 with TRBJ1-2, with TRBD1 as a possible D gene (6 bases). In germline, CDR1 is SNHLY, CDR2 FYNNEI. The CDR3 runs to 11 residues. V was pared by 9 bases and J by 8 bases, with 13 bases between. The CDR3 loop is CARQIQGGYTF. CDR3 sequence (DNA): TGTGCCAGACAAATACAGGGCGGCTACACCTTC.

The V gene is TRBV20-1, the J gene TRBJ2-7; D possibly corresponds to TRBD2 (6 bases). Germline CDR1 reads DFQATT; CDR2 reads SNEGSKA (reference sequence). V lost 0 bases to trimming and J lost 0 bases, with 15 bases between them. This CDR3 comprises 16 residues. The CDR3 loop reads CSARDIAAGISYEQYF. CDR3 in DNA: TGCAGTGCTAGAGATATCGCGGCGGGGATCTCCTACGAGCAGTACTTC.

This clonotype appeared a few times. The rearrangement uses TRBV5-6 and TRBJ1-5; D remains ambiguous. CDR1 is SGHDT, CDR2 YYEEEE, per germline. Deletions cut 0 bases from V and 1 base from J, with 2 bases between. The CDR3 has 13 amino acids. CDR3 loop: CASSLASNQPQHF. In DNA, the CDR3 is TGTGCCAGCAGCTTGGCCAGCAATCAGCCCCAGCATTTT.

This clonotype was recorded only once. V is TRBV6-4 and J is TRBJ2-1; the D gene is possibly TRBD1 (7 bases). CDR1 is MRHNA, CDR2 SNTAGT, per germline. Deletions cut 2 bases from V and 9 bases from J, with 17 bases between. The CDR3 sequence is 15 residues long. The CDR3 is CASSDMAGGMTEQFF. CDR3 nucleotides: TGTGCCAGCAGTGACATGGCAGGGGGGATGACTGAGCAGTTCTTC.

The chain uses TRBV7-2 and TRBJ2-2, with 7 nucleotides matching TRBD1. Germline CDR1 SGHTA, CDR2 FQGNSA. CDR3 length: 15 amino acids. The trim removed 4 bases at V and 4 bases at J, leaving 6 bases unmatched. CDR3 in DNA: TGTGCCAGCAGCTGGCGACAGGGAAGCACCGGGGAGCTGTTTTTT. It specifies CASSWRQGSTGELFF.

The chain links TRBV25-1 to TRBJ1-4, with D unclear. V was cut by 6 bases and J by 12 bases, with 11 bases left in between. The CDR3 extends over 11 amino acids. Germline V gene lookup returns CDR1 MGHDK and CDR2 SYGVNS. The DNA for the CDR3 is TGTGCCAGCAGCTCCGATTTCGAACTGTTTTTT. Its protein is CASSSDFELFF.

This clonotype came up many times. The chain has TRBV7-6 and TRBJ2-6; 8 nucleotides agree with TRBD1. Germline lookup yields CDR1 SGHVS and CDR2 FNYEAQ. This CDR3 comprises 17 residues. V lost 8 bases and J lost 1; bases outside the gene matches: 10. The CDR3 bases are TGTGCCAGCGGCCGGACAGGGAACGGATCTGGGGCCAACGTCCTGACTTTC. This encodes CASGRTGNGSGANVLTF.